The entry that follows covers one TCR beta chain sequence. What it recognizes is unknown. Profiled with immunoSEQ multiplex PCR; TCRdb holds only in-frame clones, not every one. The sample lists about 40,000 clones, 75% to 95% occurring once. This record belongs to a study of T cells in localized non-small cell lung cancer. Findings and limits, study-wide: Uninvolved neighboring lung showed the greatest T cell clonality, exceeding tumor.

The sample in question was PBMCs, obtained before any cancer treatment. The origin of this receptor is a woman aged 40-75 years with stage II lung adenocarcinoma.

The DNA for the CDR3 is TGTGCCAGCAGGGGGTGGGGTCAGCCCCAGCATTTT. Encoded protein: CASRGWGQPQHF. The V call is TRBV28, the J call TRBJ1-5, with D hard to call. Trimming left V 6 bases short and J 6 bases short, with 9 bases between. This CDR3 region has 12 residues. Germline loops: CDR1 MDHEN, CDR2 SYDVKM.